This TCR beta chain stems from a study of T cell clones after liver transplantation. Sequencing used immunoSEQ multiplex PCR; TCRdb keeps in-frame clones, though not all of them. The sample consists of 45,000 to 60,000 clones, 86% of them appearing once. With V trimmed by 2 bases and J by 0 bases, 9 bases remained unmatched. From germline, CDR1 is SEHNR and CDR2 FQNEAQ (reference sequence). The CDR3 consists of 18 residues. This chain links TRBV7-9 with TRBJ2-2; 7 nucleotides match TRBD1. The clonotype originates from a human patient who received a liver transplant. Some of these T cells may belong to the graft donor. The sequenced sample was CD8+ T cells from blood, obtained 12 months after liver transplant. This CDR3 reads CASSLSLLTGSNTGELFF. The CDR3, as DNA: TGTGCCAGCAGCTTATCCCTGCTGACAGGGTCGAACACCGGGGAGCTGTTTTTT.